A selection of T cell receptor beta chains follows, all from one sample in a study of blood T cell repertoires in COVID-19. TCRdb keeps only in-frame clones here, not all; method: immunoSEQ multiplex PCR. The table has some 370,000 clones, 80% to 85% seen once. Input material: PBMCs or T cells enriched from blood (not recorded which). The receptors derive from a woman aged 50 to 65 who had recovered from COVID-19. CDR3s include the opening cysteine and the closing phenylalanine or tryptophan. Each record gives: D gene, CDR3 length, clone size, J gene, V gene, CDR3 DNA, CDR3 protein. The D gene is left open where the match is weak. The size field is filled for only some rows; it gives once, few, many or a size class.

>-|13|-|TRBJ2-4|TRBV5-1
TGCGCCAGCAGCTTGTTGGGTGAGGGTCTTCAGTACTTC
CASSLLGEGLQYF
>-|15|-|TRBJ1-3|TRBV6-2/TRBV6-3
TGTGCCAGCAGCACCTTGGGACTGGCTGGAAACACCATATATTTT
CASSTLGLAGNTIYF
>TRBD1|16|-|TRBJ1-6|TRBV9
TGTGCCAGCAACGAGGCGGGACAGGACGATAATTCACCCCTCCACTTT
CASNEAGQDDNSPLHF
>-|15|-|TRBJ2-7|TRBV9
TGTGCCAGCAGCGTACTGGCAGTGGGCCCCTACGAGCAGTACTTC
CASSVLAVGPYEQYF
>-|11|few|TRBJ2-7|TRBV19
TGTGCCAGTAGTTCGGGGTTGGAGCAGTACTTC
CASSSGLEQYF
>-|15|-|TRBJ2-4|TRBV6-5
TGTGCCAGCAGCTCCAGTGGACTAGCCAAAAACATTCAGTACTTC
CASSSSGLAKNIQYF
>TRBD1|13|-|TRBJ2-4|TRBV7-9
TGTGCCAGCAGCTTAGCTGGGACAGGGGATTCCCTTTTC
CASSLAGTGDSLF
>-|16|-|TRBJ1-5|TRBV4-1
TGCGCCAGCAGCCAAGCAGGGTCCACAACCCATCAGCCCCAGCATTTT
CASSQAGSTTHQPQHF
>TRBD1|16|-|TRBJ1-2|TRBV7-9
TGTGCCAGCAGCTTAAATGCGGGACAGCCTAACTATGGCTACACCTTC
CASSLNAGQPNYGYTF
>-|15|-|TRBJ1-1|TRBV11-2
TGTGCCAGCAGACCTATCTCGAGGTTGAACACTGAAGCTTTCTTT
CASRPISRLNTEAFF
>-|12|-|TRBJ2-1|TRBV18
TGTGCCAGCTCACCAGGGGGCCCTCGGGCGTTCTTC
CASSPGGPRAFF
>TRBD1|17|-|TRBJ1-1|TRBV19
TGTGCCAGTAGTCCACCGGGACAGGGCCTGAGGAACACTGAAGCTTTCTTT
CASSPPGQGLRNTEAFF
>TRBD2|16|-|TRBJ2-5|TRBV9
TGTGCCAGCAGCGTAGTCGGTCTAGCGGGGGGAGAGACCCAGTACTTC
CASSVVGLAGGETQYF
>-|14|-|TRBJ1-4|TRBV6-5
TGTGCCAGCAGAGGAGGACAGTTCGGGGAAAAACTGTTTTTT
CASRGGQFGEKLFF
>-|10|-|TRBJ1-2|TRBV20-1
TGCAGTGCAACAGACTATGGCTACACCTTC
CSATDYGYTF
>-|15|-|TRBJ1-5|TRBV21-1
TGTGCCAGCAGCAGCCCAGGGTATAGCAATCAGCCCCAGCATTTT
CASSSPGYSNQPQHF
>TRBD1|13|few|TRBJ1-2|TRBV6-6
TGTGCCAGCAGTAGACAGGGCCCGTATGGCTACACCTTC
CASSRQGPYGYTF
>TRBD1|17|-|TRBJ1-6|TRBV18
TGTGCCAGCTCACCACCGACTGGGACAGGTTCGGTAAAACCCCTCCACTTT
CASSPPTGTGSVKPLHF
>TRBD2|14|-|TRBJ2-7|TRBV6-2/TRBV6-3
TGTGCCAGCAGCGGACTAGCGGGAGCTGCCGAGCAGTACTTC
CASSGLAGAAEQYF
>TRBD1|14|-|TRBJ1-5|TRBV2
TGTGCCAGCAGTGTTCGACAGGGCGGACAGCCCCAGCATTTT
CASSVRQGGQPQHF
>-|14|-|TRBJ2-2|TRBV6-2/TRBV6-3
TGTGCCAGCAGTCGTCGGGCGAACACCGGGGAGCTGTTTTTT
CASSRRANTGELFF